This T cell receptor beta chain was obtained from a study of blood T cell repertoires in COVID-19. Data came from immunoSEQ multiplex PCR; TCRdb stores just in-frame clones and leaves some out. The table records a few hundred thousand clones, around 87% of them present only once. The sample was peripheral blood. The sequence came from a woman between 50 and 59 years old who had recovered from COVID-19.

CDR3 region: CASSQARGGGNTGELFF. The CDR3 DNA sequence: TGCGCCAGCAGCCAGGCAAGGGGCGGCGGTAACACCGGGGAGCTGTTTTTT. This sequence joins TRBV4-1 and TRBJ2-2; possibly TRBD1 for D (5 bases). Germline V lookup: CDR1 MGHRA, CDR2 YSYEKL. This CDR3 region has 17 residues. The V end lost 3 bases, the J end lost 2 bases, and 16 bases lay between the germline ends.